A selection of T cell receptor beta chains follows, all from one sample in a study of CD8 T cells in ankylosing spondylitis. TCRdb reprocessed the 5' RACE reads with MiXCR, giving one entry per CDR3 protein. The repertoire includes under 200,000 distinct CDR3 sequences, roughly 11% of them detected once, and 25% to 30% sits in the top ten. The sequenced sample was blood, either unsorted or a sorted T cell fraction (not recorded which). All receptors derive from a male donor with ankylosing spondylitis or in good health (not recorded which). Both conserved end residues are part of each CDR3. Each record gives: J gene, clone size, D gene, V gene, CDR3 DNA, CDR3 protein. The D gene is left open where the match is weak. The listing skips clone size in some rows; elsewhere it reads once, few, many or a size class.

>TRBJ1-5|many|NA|TRBV20-1
TGCAGTGCTAGAGATCGACAGGACTTTAGCAATCAGCCCCAGCATTTT
CSARDRQDFSNQPQHF
>TRBJ2-7|NA|TRBD2|TRBV20-1
TGCAGTGCTAGAGCAGTAGGGACTAGCGGGAGGGTTATGTACGAGCAGTACTTC
CSARAVGTSGRVMYEQYF
>TRBJ1-2|few|NA|TRBV6-4
NA
CASSDFGNGYTF
>TRBJ2-2|NA|TRBD1|TRBV24-1
TGTGCCACCTCTTCCGGGACAGGGGTCGCCGGGGAGCTGTTTTTT
CATSSGTGVAGELFF
>TRBJ2-1|few|NA|TRBV7-9
TGTGCCAGCAGCTTGAGCCAAACATACAATGAGCAGTTCTTC
CASSLSQTYNEQFF
>TRBJ2-1|NA|NA|TRBV6-5
TGTGCCAGCAGTTCCGGGATAAGCTCCTACAATGAGCAGTTCTTC
CASSSGISSYNEQFF
>TRBJ2-2|many|TRBD2|TRBV5-1
TGCGCCAGCAGCCCCAAAAGCGGGGGAGAGAGTATCGGGGAGCTGTTTTTT
CASSPKSGGESIGELFF
>TRBJ1-1|many|NA|TRBV29-1
TGCAGCGTAGGTCATACAGGGAACACTGAAGCTTTCTTT
CSVGHTGNTEAFF
>TRBJ1-5|NA|NA|TRBV5-6
TGTGCCAGCAGCTTGAACGGGGTAAGCAATCAGCCCCAGCATTTT
CASSLNGVSNQPQHF
>TRBJ1-2|many|TRBD1|TRBV16
TGTGCCAGCTCACTTGACAGGGCCCACTATGGCTACACCTTC
CASSLDRAHYGYTF
>TRBJ1-4|many|NA|TRBV6-5
TGTGCCAGCAGTCAGTGGCAGGGACATGAAAAACTGTTTTTT
CASSQWQGHEKLFF
>TRBJ2-3|NA|NA|TRBV7-8
TGTGCCAGCAGGCTACCCGGCTGGGATACGCAGTATTTT
CASRLPGWDTQYF
>TRBJ1-2|NA|TRBD1|TRBV20-1
TGCAGTGCTTCCTCCGGACAGGGGGCGCGGGGCTACACCTTC
CSASSGQGARGYTF
>TRBJ2-7|NA|TRBD1|TRBV14
TGTGCCAGAAATCGCAGGACAGGGGAAGCCTACGAGCAGTACTTC
CARNRRTGEAYEQYF
>TRBJ2-1|many|TRBD2|TRBV15
TGTGCCACCAGCAGAGAAGCGGGAGCTGGTCCCAATGAGCAGTTCTTC
CATSREAGAGPNEQFF